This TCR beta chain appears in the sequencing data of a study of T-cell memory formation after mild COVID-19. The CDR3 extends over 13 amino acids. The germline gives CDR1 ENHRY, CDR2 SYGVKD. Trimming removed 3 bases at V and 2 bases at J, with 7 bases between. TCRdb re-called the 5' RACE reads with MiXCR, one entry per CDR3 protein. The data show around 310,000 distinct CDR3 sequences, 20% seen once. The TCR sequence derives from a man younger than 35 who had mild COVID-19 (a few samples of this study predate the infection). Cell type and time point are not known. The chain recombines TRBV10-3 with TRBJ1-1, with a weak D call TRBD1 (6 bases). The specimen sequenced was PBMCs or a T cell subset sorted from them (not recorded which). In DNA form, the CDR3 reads TGTGCCATCAGTGACAGGGGAAACACTGAAGCTTTCTTT. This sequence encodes CAISDRGNTEAFF.